This TCR beta chain was found in a study of T-cell reconstitution after alpha-beta-depleted transplantation in children (dated by TCRdb to about 2016). Turning to the overall study: T-cell immune reconstitution after TCRalphabeta/CD19-depleted allogeneic hematopoietic cell transplantation in children was quantitatively tracked in the study by means of TCR repertoire profiling.

This clonotype was detected many times. The clone's antigen remains unknown. Within one base of it there is no much larger clone, and no base qualities were kept. From the cysteine through the phenylalanine, the CDR3 covers 15 amino acids. Just CDR3 DNA is preserved here, 45 bases in frame from base 1. CDR1 and CDR2 were assigned from the germline V gene as SGHRS and YFSETQ. V and J are trimmed by 0 bases and 3 bases, and the gene matches miss 2 bases of the junction. Library preparation employed PCR. The instrument given in TCRdb is Illumina HiSeq 2500. TCR libraries were prepared with molecular barcoding, using unique molecular identifiers to normalize TCRbeta repertoire quantification. TCRdb's own reprocessing of the public reads used fastp at Q25 and MiXCR and kept productive beta chains. Records with the same CDR3 protein are collapsed into one entry carrying the most frequent genes and DNA. This sample is represented by about 230,000 distinct CDR3 sequences; over 9.5% of them were singletons. Clones ranked in the top ten supply about 5.4% of the sample.

This TCR was sampled from a human donor who donated a stem cell graft to a child with SCID. The specimen was PBMCs from the stem cell graft donor, collected from the stem cell graft. The V and J genes are TRBV5-1 and TRBJ2-7; 11 junctional bases match TRBD1. The DNA sequence is as follows: TGCGCCAGCAGCTTGGTAGGGACAGGGGGCTACGAGCAGTACTTC. The translation is CASSLVGTGGYEQYF.